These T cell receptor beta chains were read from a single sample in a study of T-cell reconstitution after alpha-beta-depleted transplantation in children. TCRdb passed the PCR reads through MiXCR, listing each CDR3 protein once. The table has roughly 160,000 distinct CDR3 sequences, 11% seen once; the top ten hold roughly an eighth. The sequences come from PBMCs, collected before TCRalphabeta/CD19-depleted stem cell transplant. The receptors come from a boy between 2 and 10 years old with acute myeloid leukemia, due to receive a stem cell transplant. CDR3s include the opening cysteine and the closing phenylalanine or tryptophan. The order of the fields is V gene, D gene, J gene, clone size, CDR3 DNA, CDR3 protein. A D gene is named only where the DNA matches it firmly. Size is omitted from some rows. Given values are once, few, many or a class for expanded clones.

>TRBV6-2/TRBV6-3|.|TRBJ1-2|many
TGTGCCAGCAGTTACACCGGACAGAGCGGCTACACCTTC
CASSYTGQSGYTF
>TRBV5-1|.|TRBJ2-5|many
TGCGCCAGCAGCTTGGGATCGGGAGAAGTAGAGACCCAGTACTTC
CASSLGSGEVETQYF
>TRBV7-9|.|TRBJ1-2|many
TGTGCCAGCAGCTTAGCGACCCTTTCAGGCTATGGCTACACCTTC
CASSLATLSGYGYTF
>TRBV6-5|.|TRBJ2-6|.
TGTGCCAGCAGTTACTCCGCAGTCTCAAGCTTTGGGGCCAACGTCCCGACTTTC
CASSYSAVSSFGANVPTF
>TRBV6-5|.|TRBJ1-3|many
TGTGCCAGCAGTTACCGGGACGGTGGAAACACCATATATTTT
CASSYRDGGNTIYF
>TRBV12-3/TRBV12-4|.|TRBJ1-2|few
TGTGCCAGCAGTTTAGGCTATGAGGTTAACTATGGCTACACCTTC
CASSLGYEVNYGYTF
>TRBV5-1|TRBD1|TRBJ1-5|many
TGCGCCAGCAGCTTGGCCGGACAGGGAGAGCCCCAGCATTTT
CASSLAGQGEPQHF
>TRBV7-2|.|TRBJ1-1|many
TGTGCCAGCAGATACGGAGGGATGAACACTGAAGCTTTCTTT
CASRYGGMNTEAFF
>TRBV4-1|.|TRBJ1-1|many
TGCGCCAGCAGCCAAGGATGGGCATCTCGCGCTGAAGCTTTCTTT
CASSQGWASRAEAFF
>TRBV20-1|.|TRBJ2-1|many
TGCAGTGCTAGCCGCTACAATGAGCAGTTCTTC
CSASRYNEQFF
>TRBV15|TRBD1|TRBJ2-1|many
TGTGCCACCAGCAGAGGTCCAACAGGGGGAGCCTACAATGAGCAGTTCTTC
CATSRGPTGGAYNEQFF
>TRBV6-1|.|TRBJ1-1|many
TGTGCCAGCAGTGATGGGAGTAGGGCCGTGAACACTGAAGCTTTCTTT
CASSDGSRAVNTEAFF